This T cell receptor beta chain was obtained from a study of blood T cell repertoires in COVID-19 (dated by TCRdb to about 2020). Describing the broader study: The collaborator samples originated in the United States, Italy and Spain and spanned the acute and convalescent phases of COVID-19. The material from the prospective study consisted of cDNA or gDNA derived from T cells, B-cell-depleted T cells, or PBMCs. The dataset comprised deeply sampled blood TCRbeta repertoires from subjects exposed to, actively infected with, or recovered from COVID-19. The repertoires were made available in a free public database intended to serve as a resource for research on the immune response to SARS-CoV-2. The samples were drawn from two sources: the first 160 participants of the ongoing ImmuneRACE study, and some 1,300 subjects contributed by 6 global collaborators. Nearly every sample came with metadata listing a de-identified subject ID, COVID-19 status, age in years and sex. Where HLA class I and class II types were available, the types were taken from metadata supplied by the sample provider, not from assay-based typing.

What the study reported, not specific to this receptor: How much clinical and demographic metadata was included differed by source and by participant, and the metadata was provided uncurated.

About this clone itself: No cognate antigen has been identified for it. Within one base of it there is no much larger clone, and no base qualities were kept.

At one collaborating source in Seattle, patients were enrolled during active infection and were followed longitudinally through the course of disease. Collaborating institutions collected whole blood in K2EDTA tubes following their own protocols. For TCRbeta analysis, collaborators shipped samples in one of three forms: frozen whole blood, isolated PBMCs, or DNA extracted from either of those sample types. TCRbeta CDR3 regions were amplified from genomic DNA using the immunoSEQ Assay, a bias-controlled multiplex PCR. Under the source paper's analysis protocol: Within the assay, amplification of reference gene primers was used to estimate how many nucleated cells each sample contained. Sequence reads were collapsed and filtered to measure the absolute abundance of every unique TCRbeta CDR3 rearrangement. For each sample, productive Simpson clonality was calculated by taking the square root of Simpson's diversity index across productive rearrangements. Drawn from immuneACCESS, this table holds only the in-frame rearrangements with V and J called that TCRdb kept. Clones are partly lost; checked studies trace under half to an unresolved V gene and leave the rest unexplained. That table supplies the V and J calls and clone size; D and trimming were determined from the DNA. Across this sample there are 65,000 to 95,000 clones, with 80% to 95% seen only once. Jointly, the top ten make up just over 2.5% of the sample.

The CDR3 covers 15 residues, taking in both the cysteine and the phenylalanine. The DNA shown is the 45-base CDR3, in frame from base 1. For this chain, trimming is 1 base at the V end and 2 bases at the J end, and the number of junction bases without a gene match is 2. Via the germline V gene (reference sequence), CDR1 is LNHDA and CDR2 SQIVND. The sequencing sample was made of peripheral blood. The V and J segments used are TRBV19 and TRBJ2-5; 9 bases in the middle match TRBD2. This TCR was sampled from a man aged 50-60 years with COVID-19, enrolled during active disease. The CDR3 protein: CASSIGLAGQETQYF. DNA sequence: TGTGCCAGTAGTATAGGGCTAGCGGGACAAGAGACCCAGTACTTC.